This T cell receptor beta chain was obtained from a study of blood T cell repertoires in COVID-19. For the study at large: Samples taken during acute and convalescent COVID-19 were collected in the United States, Italy and Spain. T cells, B-cell-depleted T cells, or PBMCs provided the cDNA or gDNA that served as material.

The table came from immunoSEQ multiplex PCR; TCRdb's copy has only in-frame clones and leaves some out. The sample shows some 91,000 clones, 90% of them seen only once. The sample was peripheral blood. This clonotype was sampled from a man aged 60 to 75 with acute or convalescent COVID-19.

Written as DNA, the CDR3 is TGTGCCAGCAGGAGGACAGGGACGTGGACTGAAGCTTTCTTT. Encoded protein: CASRRTGTWTEAFF. The chain links TRBV25-1 to TRBJ1-1; 8 nucleotides line up with TRBD1. Germline-derived CDR1 and CDR2 are MGHDK and SYGVNS. Trimming cost V 6 bases and J 5 bases; bases outside gene matches: 8. The CDR3 covers 14 residues.